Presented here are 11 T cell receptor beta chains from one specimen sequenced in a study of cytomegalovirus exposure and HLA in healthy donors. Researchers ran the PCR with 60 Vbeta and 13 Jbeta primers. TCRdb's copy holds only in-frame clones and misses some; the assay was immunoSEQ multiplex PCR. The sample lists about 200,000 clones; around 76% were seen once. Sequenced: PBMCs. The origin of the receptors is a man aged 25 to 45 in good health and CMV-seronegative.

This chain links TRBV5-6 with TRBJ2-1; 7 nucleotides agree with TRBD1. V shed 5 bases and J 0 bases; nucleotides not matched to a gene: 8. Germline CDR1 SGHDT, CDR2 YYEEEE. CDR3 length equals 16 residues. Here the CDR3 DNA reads TGTGCCAGCAGGTCATACAGGGGCCTCTCCTACAATGAGCAGTTCTTC. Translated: CASRSYRGLSYNEQFF.

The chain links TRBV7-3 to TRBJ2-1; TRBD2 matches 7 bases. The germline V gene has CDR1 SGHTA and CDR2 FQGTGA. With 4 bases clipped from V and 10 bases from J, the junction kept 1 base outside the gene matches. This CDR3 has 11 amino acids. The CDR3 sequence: CASSSGGEQFF. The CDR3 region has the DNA TGTGCCAGCAGCTCCGGGGGGGAGCAGTTCTTC.

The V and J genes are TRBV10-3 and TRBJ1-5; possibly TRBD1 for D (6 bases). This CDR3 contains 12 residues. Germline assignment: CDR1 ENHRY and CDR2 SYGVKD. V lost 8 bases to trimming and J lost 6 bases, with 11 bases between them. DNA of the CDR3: TGTGCCATCGGGGACATTGGTCAGCCCCAGCATTTT. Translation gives CAIGDIGQPQHF.

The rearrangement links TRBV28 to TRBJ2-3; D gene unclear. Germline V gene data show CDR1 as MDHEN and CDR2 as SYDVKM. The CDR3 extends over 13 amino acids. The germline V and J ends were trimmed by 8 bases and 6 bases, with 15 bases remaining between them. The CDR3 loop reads CASYTPRSDTQYF. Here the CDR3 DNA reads TGTGCCAGCTATACGCCTAGGTCTGATACGCAGTATTTT.

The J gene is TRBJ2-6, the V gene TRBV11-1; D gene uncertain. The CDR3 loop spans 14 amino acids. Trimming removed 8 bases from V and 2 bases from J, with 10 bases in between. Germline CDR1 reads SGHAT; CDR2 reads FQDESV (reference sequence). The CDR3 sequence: CASVEKTGANVLTF. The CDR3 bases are TGTGCCAGCGTAGAGAAAACTGGGGCCAACGTCCTGACTTTC.

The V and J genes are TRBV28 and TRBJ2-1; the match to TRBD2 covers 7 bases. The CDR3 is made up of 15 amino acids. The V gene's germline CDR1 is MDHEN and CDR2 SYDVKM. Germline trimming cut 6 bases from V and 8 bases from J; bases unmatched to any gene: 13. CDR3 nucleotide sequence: TGTGCCAGCAGGGCCGGGACTACTAGGTACGATGAGCAGTTCTTC. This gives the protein CASRAGTTRYDEQFF.

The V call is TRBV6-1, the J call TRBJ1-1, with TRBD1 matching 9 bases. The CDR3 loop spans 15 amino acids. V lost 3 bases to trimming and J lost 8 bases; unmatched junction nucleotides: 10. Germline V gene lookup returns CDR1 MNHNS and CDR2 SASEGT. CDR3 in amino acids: CASSDLRDREREAFF. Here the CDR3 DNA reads TGTGCCAGCAGTGACCTCCGGGACAGGGAAAGGGAAGCTTTCTTT.

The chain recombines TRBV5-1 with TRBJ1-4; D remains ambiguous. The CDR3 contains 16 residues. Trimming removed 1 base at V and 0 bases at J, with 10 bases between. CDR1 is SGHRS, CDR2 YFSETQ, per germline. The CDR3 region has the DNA TGCGCCAGCAGCTTGACGGGTCCGGCAACTAATGAAAAACTGTTTTTT. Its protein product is CASSLTGPATNEKLFF.

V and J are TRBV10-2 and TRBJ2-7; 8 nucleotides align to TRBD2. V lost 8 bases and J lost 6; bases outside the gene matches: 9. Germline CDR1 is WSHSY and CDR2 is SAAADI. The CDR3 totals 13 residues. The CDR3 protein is CASAREGPGEQYF. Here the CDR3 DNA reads TGCGCCAGCGCCCGGGAGGGGCCGGGCGAGCAGTACTTC.

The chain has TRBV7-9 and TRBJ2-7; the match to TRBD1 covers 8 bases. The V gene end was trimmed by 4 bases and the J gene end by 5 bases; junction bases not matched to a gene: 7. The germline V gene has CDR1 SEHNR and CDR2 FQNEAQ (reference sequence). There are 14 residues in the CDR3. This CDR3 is CASSSTGDWNEQYF. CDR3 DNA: TGTGCCAGCAGCTCGACAGGGGATTGGAACGAGCAGTACTTC.

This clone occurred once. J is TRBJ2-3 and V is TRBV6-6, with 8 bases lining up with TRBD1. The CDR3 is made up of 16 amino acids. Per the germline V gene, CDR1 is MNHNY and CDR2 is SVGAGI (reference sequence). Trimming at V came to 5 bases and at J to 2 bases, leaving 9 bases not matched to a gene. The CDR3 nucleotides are TGTGCCAGCAGTCTCGACAGGGGCTCGATCACAGATACGCAGTATTTT. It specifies CASSLDRGSITDTQYF.